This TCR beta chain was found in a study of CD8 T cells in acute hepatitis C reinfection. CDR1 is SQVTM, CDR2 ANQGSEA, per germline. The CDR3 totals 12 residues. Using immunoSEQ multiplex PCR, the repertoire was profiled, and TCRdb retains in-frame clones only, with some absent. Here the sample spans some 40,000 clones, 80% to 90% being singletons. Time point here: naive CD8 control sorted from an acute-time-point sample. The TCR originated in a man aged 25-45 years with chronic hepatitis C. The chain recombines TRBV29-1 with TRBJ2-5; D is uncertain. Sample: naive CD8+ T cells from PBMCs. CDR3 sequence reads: CGPDGNQETQYF. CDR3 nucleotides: TGCGGCCCGGATGGGAACCAAGAGACCCAGTACTTC.